The 15 T cell receptor beta chains below all came from one sample that was sequenced in a study of patients and donors after allogeneic stem cell transplantation (dated by TCRdb to about 2020). Library preparation employed RT-PCR. The run used a NextSeq 550. TCRdb trimmed the raw reads at Q25, called clones with MiXCR and kept productive beta chains. Records with the same CDR3 protein are collapsed into one entry carrying the most frequent genes and DNA. The sample table records 150,000 to 200,000 distinct CDR3 sequences; approximately 41% of these occur just once. The top ten clonotypes cover about 35% of the sample. The sample was blood, either unsorted or a sorted T cell fraction (not recorded which). The source of these receptors is a human donor who was either an allogeneic HSCT recipient or a stem cell or donor lymphocyte infusion donor (not recorded which). It is not recorded whose cells these are; they may come from a transplant donor.

This sequence joins TRBV7-9 and TRBJ2-2; D unresolved. The germline CDR1 and CDR2 sequences are SEHNR and FQNEAQ (reference sequence). Trimming removed 8 bases from V and 0 bases from J, with 10 bases in between. The CDR3 sequence is 14 residues long. CDR3: CASFAGTNTGELFF. CDR3 nucleotides: TGTGCCAGCTTCGCCGGAACGAACACCGGGGAGCTGTTTTTT. The full variable domain, completed using reference TRBV7-9 and TRBJ2-2, is DTGVSQNPRHKITKRGQNVTFRCDPISEHNRLYWYRQTLGQGPEFLTYFQNEAQLEKSRLLSDRFSAERPKGSFSTLEIQRTEQGDSAMYLCASFAGTNTGELFFGEGSRLTVL.

This clonotype was picked up a small number of times. This chain uses TRBV5-1 with TRBJ1-1, with D maybe TRBD1 (5 bases). The V and J ends lost 4 bases and 1 base respectively, with 17 bases between them. This CDR3 contains 16 residues. Per germline, CDR1 SGHRS and CDR2 YFSETQ. The CDR3 bases are TGCGCCAGCAGCCCGGTCAGTGGCAGGGCGAACACTGAAGCTTTCTTT. Its protein product is CASSPVSGRANTEAFF.

Written as DNA, the CDR3 is TGTGCCAGCACTGGACAGCGGGGGCAGTACTTC. Translated, it gives CASTGQRGQYF. The chain links TRBV6-5 to TRBJ2-7, with D possibly being TRBD2 (7 bases). The CDR3 sequence is 11 residues long. The germline V and J ends were trimmed by 7 bases and 9 bases, with 13 bases remaining between them. The germline CDR1 and CDR2 sequences are MNHEY and SVGAGI.

The chain carries TRBV3-1 and TRBJ2-2, with D perhaps TRBD2 (5 bases). This CDR3 is 15 amino acids long. Germline V gene data show CDR1 as LGHDT and CDR2 as YNNKEL (reference sequence). With 1 base removed from V and 2 bases from J, the gap between germline ends came to 8 bases. In DNA form, the CDR3 reads TGTGCCAGCAGCCAAGTAGGAGGAAACACCGGGGAGCTGTTTTTT. As protein: CASSQVGGNTGELFF.

The table lists this clonotype with many counts. The rearrangement links TRBV5-1 to TRBJ2-5, with a tentative D call TRBD2 (6 bases). Trimming pared 4 bases from V and 5 bases from J, leaving 9 bases between. Germline V gene data show CDR1 as SGHRS and CDR2 as YFSETQ. This CDR3 region has 12 residues. In DNA, the CDR3 is TGCGCCAGCAGCCCGGAGGGGGAGACCCAGTACTTC. Protein sequence: CASSPEGETQYF.

There are a few counts of this clonotype. This chain joins TRBV29-1 and TRBJ1-1; 7 nucleotides line up with TRBD1. CDR3 length: 12 residues. In germline, CDR1 is SQVTM, CDR2 ANQGSEA. V was pared by 7 bases and J by 11 bases, with 13 bases of the junction left unmatched. CDR3 in amino acids: CSAADGQGQAFF. Here the CDR3 DNA reads TGCAGCGCTGCTGATGGTCAGGGACAGGCTTTCTTT.

This clonotype has more than one count but fewer than ten. The chain combines TRBV5-1 with TRBJ1-4, with D uncertain. Trimming stripped 5 bases from V and 8 bases from J, with 16 bases between. The CDR3 length is 14 residues. Germline V gene lookup returns CDR1 SGHRS and CDR2 YFSETQ. The CDR3 coding sequence is TGCGCCAGCAGTTTCGTAGGAAGAGGCGAAAAACTGTTTTTT. Translation: CASSFVGRGEKLFF.

This clonotype has a handful of counts. V is TRBV27 and J is TRBJ1-6, with D perhaps matching TRBD1 (6 bases). CDR3 size: 15 residues. Trimming left V 2 bases short and J 10 bases short, with 15 bases between. Germline values: CDR1 MNHEY, CDR2 SMNVEV (reference sequence). The CDR3 loop reads CASSLARSQGSPLHF. For the CDR3, the DNA is TGTGCCAGCAGTTTAGCCCGGAGCCAGGGGTCACCCCTCCACTTT.

This clonotype was seen more than once but under ten times. V and J are TRBV3-1 and TRBJ2-5; perhaps D is TRBD1 or TRBD2 (5 bases each). The V and J ends lost 3 bases and 11 bases respectively, with 16 bases between them. The CDR3 contains 13 residues. Looked up from germline, CDR1 is LGHDT and CDR2 is YNNKEL (reference sequence). The CDR3 region has the DNA TGTGCCAGCAGCCAGGAAAGTCCGGGACGGCAGTACTTC. Protein sequence: CASSQESPGRQYF.

This clonotype was observed a few times. The CDR3 sequence is CASSSGTGGRNSPLHF. As DNA, the CDR3 is TGCGCCAGCAGCTCCGGGACAGGGGGCCGTAATTCACCCCTCCACTTT. The V gene is TRBV5-1, the J gene TRBJ1-6; TRBD1 matches 12 bases. This CDR3 is built from 16 residues. V lost 3 bases to trimming and J lost 6 bases; unmatched junction nucleotides: 4. Germline CDR1 and CDR2: SGHRS and YFSETQ.

This clonotype was seen a handful of times. V is TRBV28 and J is TRBJ1-3; 8 bases map to TRBD1. This CDR3 contains 17 residues. Trimming cost V 5 bases and J 1 base; bases outside gene matches: 10. The V gene's germline CDR1 is MDHEN and CDR2 SYDVKM. In DNA form, the CDR3 reads TGTGCCAGCAGTCCCTGGACAGGGTTGCCTTCTGGAAACACCATATATTTT. This gives the protein CASSPWTGLPSGNTIYF. Full variable domain (missing parts from reference TRBV28 and TRBJ1-3): DVKVTQSSRYLVKRTGEKVFLECVQDMDHENMFWYRQDPGLGLRLIYFSYDVKMKEKGDIPEGYSVSREKKERFSLILESASTNQTSMYLCASSPWTGLPSGNTIYFGEGSWLTVV.

On this clonotype: This sequence may be a read error, since a much larger clone differs from it by one base. The CDR3 reads CASSLQQNTEAFF. In DNA form, the CDR3 reads TGTGCCAGCAGCCTACAGCAGAACACTGAAGCTTTCTTT. The chain employs TRBV12-3 or TRBV12-4 and TRBJ1-1; D remains unclear. The V end was cut by 6 bases, the J end by 1 base, with 9 bases between. This CDR3 is 13 amino acids long.

This chain uses TRBV6-5 with TRBJ2-3, with D maybe TRBD1 (5 bases). CDR3 length: 13 residues. V lost 2 bases, J lost 4 bases, and 7 bases lay in between. CDR1 is MNHEY, CDR2 SVGAGI, per germline. The CDR3, as DNA: TGTGCCAGCAGTTACCTCAGGGCAGATACGCAGTATTTT. Translation: CASSYLRADTQYF.

V and J are TRBV6-5 and TRBJ2-7, with a weak D call TRBD1 (6 bases). Germline CDR1 is MNHEY and CDR2 is SVGAGI. V lost 5 bases and J lost 3, with 17 bases in between. The length of the CDR3 is 15 residues. CDR3 bases: TGTGCCAGCAGTACCCTCCCCGGGACAAACTACGAGCAGTACTTC. Residues: CASSTLPGTNYEQYF.

The chain combines TRBV5-1 with TRBJ1-1, with TRBD1 matching over 7 bases. The V segment lost 4 bases and the J segment 11 bases; nucleotides outside the gene matches: 8. CDR1 is SGHRS, CDR2 YFSETQ, per germline. The CDR3 extends over 12 amino acids. CDR3 nucleotide sequence: TGCGCCAGCAGCCCCAACAGGGGTGAGGCTTTCTTT. This translates into CASSPNRGEAFF.